One sample yielded the 24 T cell receptor beta chains listed below, sequenced in a study of shared clonotypes between healthy human individuals. Libraries were prepared by immunoSEQ multiplex PCR; TCRdb keeps only in-frame clonotypes and omits some of them. Of 2 million to 3 million clones listed, 80% to 95% are singletons. Sample: naive CD4+ T cells from PBMCs. Subset here: CD45RA+ positively selected. These receptors were obtained from a man younger than 30 in good health. Some clones in this sample may be carry-over from other donors' samples.

The chain employs TRBV6-6 and TRBJ2-7; 9 nucleotides match TRBD2. CDR3 size: 16 residues. The V gene's germline CDR1 is MNHNY and CDR2 SVGAGI (reference sequence). V shed 0 bases, J shed 0 bases, and the junction held 3 bases outside the gene matches. The CDR3 DNA reads TGTGCCAGCAGTTACTCGCCTAGCGGGAACTCCTACGAGCAGTACTTC. It yields the protein CASSYSPSGNSYEQYF.

The chain is built from TRBV4-2 and TRBJ1-6, with TRBD1 matching over 8 bases. Trimming cost V 0 bases and J 0 bases; bases outside gene matches: 13. Germline-derived CDR1 and CDR2 are LGHNA and YNFKEQ. The length of the CDR3 is 21 residues. The CDR3 loop reads CASSQDLPGGRLSSYNSPLHF. CDR3 DNA: TGTGCCAGCAGCCAAGATCTCCCAGGGGGCCGGCTTAGCTCCTATAATTCACCCCTCCACTTT.

The rearrangement joins TRBV6-1 to TRBJ2-1, with TRBD2 matching 7 bases. The CDR3 runs to 15 residues. The germline V gene has CDR1 MNHNS and CDR2 SASEGT. The ends lost 4 bases at V and 1 base at J; junction bases unmatched: 4. CDR3 loop: CASSVSGFSYNEQFF. The DNA of the CDR3 is TGTGCCAGCAGTGTTAGCGGGTTTTCCTACAATGAGCAGTTCTTC.

The gene calls are TRBV9 and TRBJ2-5, with D hard to call. The V end lost 2 bases, the J end lost 3 bases, and 8 bases lay between the germline ends. Germline CDR1 reads SGDLS; CDR2 reads YYNGEE. The CDR3 covers 13 residues. CDR3 sequence (DNA): TGTGCCAGCAGCGTCCAGGTCGAAGAGACCCAGTACTTC. It yields the protein CASSVQVEETQYF. Together with reference TRBV9 and TRBJ2-5, the CDR3 gives the full variable domain: DSGVTQTPKHLITATGQRVTLRCSPRSGDLSVYWYQQSLDQGLQFLIQYYNGEERAKGNILERFSAQQFPDLHSELNLSSLELGDSALYFCASSVQVEETQYFGPGTRLLVL.

The V call is TRBV7-7, the J call TRBJ2-2; D is undetermined. The V end was cut by 5 bases, the J end by 6 bases, with 7 bases between. Germline V gene lookup returns CDR1 SSHAT and CDR2 FNYEAQ (reference sequence). The CDR3 length is 12 residues. CDR3 sequence reads: CASSPGPGELFF. The CDR3 bases are TGTGCCAGCAGCCCGGGTCCCGGGGAGCTGTTTTTT.

The genes are TRBV5-4 and TRBJ1-1, with D possibly matching TRBD1 (6 bases). V lost 4 bases and J lost 1, with 8 bases in between. The CDR3 runs 13 residues. Germline V gene lookup returns CDR1 SGHNT and CDR2 YYREEE (reference sequence). Here the CDR3 DNA reads TGTGCCAGCAGCAGACAGGAGAACACTGAAGCTTTCTTT. The encoded protein is CASSRQENTEAFF.

CDR3 region: CTSSQVGGANNSPLHF. The DNA for the CDR3 is TGCACCAGCAGCCAAGTCGGCGGGGCCAATAATTCACCCCTCCACTTT. This rearrangement joins TRBV1 to TRBJ1-6. TRBV1 is noted as a pseudogene. The CDR3 extends over 16 amino acids.

In regard to this clone: In the same sample, other DNA sequences code for this CDR3. The J gene is TRBJ1-4, the V gene TRBV5-5, with no clear D. CDR1 is SGHKS and CDR2 is YYEKEE in the germline V gene (reference sequence). The CDR3 runs to 11 residues. Trimming removed 0 bases from V and 8 bases from J, with 2 bases in between. CDR3 DNA sequence: TGTGCCAGCAGCTTGGACGAAAAACTGTTTTTT. Translation: CASSLDEKLFF. Full variable domain (outside the CDR3, taken from reference TRBV5-5 and TRBJ1-4): DAGVTQSPTHLIKTRGQQVTLRCSPISGHKSVSWYQQVLGQGPQFIFQYYEKEERGRGNFPDRFSARQFPNYSSELNVNALLLGDSALYLCASSLDEKLFFGSGTQLSVL.

The V gene is TRBV30, the J gene TRBJ1-5, with D uncertain. V lost 4 bases to trimming and J lost 3 bases, with 22 bases between them. Germline V lookup: CDR1 GTSNPN, CDR2 SVGIG (reference sequence). CDR3 size: 17 residues. CDR3 in amino acids: CAWIHWRVFPPNQPQHF. The CDR3 DNA reads TGTGCCTGGATTCATTGGCGGGTCTTTCCCCCCAATCAGCCCCAGCATTTT.

About this clone itself: Other DNA sequences in this specimen translate into the identical CDR3. In nucleotides, the CDR3 is TGTGCCTGGAATCCGGGATCGCACGAGCAGTACTTC. This encodes CAWNPGSHEQYF. The chain couples TRBV30 to TRBJ2-7; D possibly corresponds to TRBD2 (5 bases). The CDR3 loop spans 12 amino acids. Trimming removed 4 bases from V and 5 bases from J, with 12 bases in between. Per germline, CDR1 GTSNPN and CDR2 SVGIG (reference sequence).

This clone occurred once. CDR3 in amino acids: CASSPSDRGHQYF. The DNA of the CDR3 is TGTGCCAGCAGCCCTTCTGACAGGGGGCATCAGTACTTC. The chain joins TRBV28 to TRBJ2-7, with 10 bases matching TRBD1. The CDR3 has 13 amino acids. Trimming at V came to 6 bases and at J to 10 bases, leaving 9 bases not matched to a gene. Germline-derived CDR1 and CDR2 are MDHEN and SYDVKM.

This clone was counted only a few times. This chain connects TRBV5-1 to TRBJ1-1, with 8 bases fitting TRBD1. The CDR3 is 14 residues long. V shed 5 bases and J 5 bases; nucleotides not matched to a gene: 8. Germline V gene lookup returns CDR1 SGHRS and CDR2 YFSETQ. CDR3 sequence: CASSGQGLGTEAFF. The CDR3 DNA reads as TGCGCCAGCAGTGGACAGGGATTGGGAACTGAAGCTTTCTTT.

For this clone: Different DNA sequences within this sample yield the same CDR3. The chain links TRBV7-9 to TRBJ1-1; 8 bases are a match to TRBD1. V was pared by 3 bases and J by 2 bases, with 2 bases of the junction left unmatched. In germline, CDR1 is SEHNR, CDR2 FQNEAQ (reference sequence). This CDR3 contains 14 residues. The CDR3 sequence is CASSFDRGNTEAFF. The CDR3 DNA follows: TGTGCCAGCAGCTTCGACAGGGGTAACACTGAAGCTTTCTTT.

This chain joins TRBV6-1 and TRBJ2-1, with 8 bases lining up with TRBD1. Germline values: CDR1 MNHNS, CDR2 SASEGT. This CDR3 is built from 15 residues. V gave up 2 bases and J gave up 6 bases; unmatched junction bases: 6. The CDR3 DNA is TGTGCCAGCAGTGAAAAGGGACAGGAGCGCAATGAGCAGTTCTTC. Protein sequence: CASSEKGQERNEQFF.

The chain is built from TRBV27 and TRBJ2-5, with D uncertain. The V and J ends lost 3 bases and 5 bases respectively, with 16 bases between them. The CDR3 totals 15 residues. Germline V lookup: CDR1 MNHEY, CDR2 SMNVEV (reference sequence). CDR3 protein: CASSFSSTIRETQYF. The CDR3 DNA follows: TGTGCCAGCAGTTTTTCCAGCACCATCAGGGAGACCCAGTACTTC.

The chain is built from TRBV18 and TRBJ2-1; D tentatively fits TRBD1 or TRBD2 (5 bases each). Trimming took 0 bases from V and 10 from J, leaving 13 bases between them. The CDR3 spans 14 residues. Germline V lookup: CDR1 KGHSH, CDR2 LQKENI. The CDR3 DNA reads as TGTGCCAGCTCACCACCTGGACAACCGGGGGAGCAGTTCTTC. It translates to CASSPPGQPGEQFF.

J is TRBJ1-5 and V is TRBV25-1; the D is unclear. This CDR3 spans 18 amino acids. Germline V gives CDR1 MGHDK, CDR2 SYGVNS. The V and J ends lost 6 bases and 0 bases respectively, with 21 bases between them. The CDR3 spells CASRAKSNLLNSNQPQHF. The CDR3 nucleotides read TGTGCCAGCAGGGCCAAATCGAATTTACTAAATAGCAATCAGCCCCAGCATTTT.

The V call is TRBV19, the J call TRBJ2-2; 8 bases fit TRBD2. Germline V gene data show CDR1 as LNHDA and CDR2 as SQIVND (reference sequence). The CDR3 has 15 amino acids. Trimming at V came to 5 bases and at J to 6 bases, leaving 8 bases not matched to a gene. Here the CDR3 DNA reads TGTGCCAGTAGTCGGGTGACTAGCGTGCCCGGGGAGCTGTTTTTT. Translation gives CASSRVTSVPGELFF.

V usage is TRBV28 and J usage is TRBJ1-1, with TRBD1 as a possible D gene (5 bases). Germline CDR1 MDHEN, CDR2 SYDVKM. The CDR3 runs to 16 residues. Trimming left V 3 bases short and J 1 base short, with 15 bases between. CDR3 protein: CASSFPRGTANTEAFF. CDR3 bases: TGTGCCAGCAGTTTCCCGCGGGGGACGGCGAACACTGAAGCTTTCTTT.

The chain joins TRBV5-8 to TRBJ2-5; D is ambiguous. This CDR3 comprises 11 residues. The germline V gene encodes CDR1 SGHTS and CDR2 YDEGEE. The V end lost 0 bases, the J end lost 9 bases, and 6 bases lay between the germline ends. The CDR3 here is CASSLELAQYF. As DNA, the CDR3 is TGTGCCAGCAGCTTGGAATTGGCCCAGTACTTC.

This clone was recorded once. The genes are TRBV7-2 and TRBJ2-7, with D tentatively TRBD2 (5 bases). Germline-derived CDR1 and CDR2 are SGHTA and FQGNSA. V shed 5 bases and J shed 2 bases, with 16 bases lying between them. CDR3 length: 15 residues. The CDR3 sequence: CASSLLTPRAYEQYF. In DNA, the CDR3 is TGTGCCAGCAGCCTCTTGACCCCGAGGGCCTACGAGCAGTACTTC.

This rearrangement joins TRBV5-5 to TRBJ2-7; tentatively, D is TRBD1 (5 bases). The CDR3 runs to 15 residues. V gave up 0 bases and J gave up 7 bases, with 17 bases separating them. Per germline, CDR1 SGHKS and CDR2 YYEKEE (reference sequence). The chain's CDR3 is CASSLDPVGDQEQYF. In DNA form, the CDR3 reads TGTGCCAGCAGCTTGGACCCGGTAGGGGATCAGGAGCAGTACTTC.

The chain carries TRBV6-5 and TRBJ1-6; 9 nucleotides match TRBD1. The CDR3 covers 16 residues. J gave up 9 bases and V 0 bases, and 6 bases lay outside the gene matches. The germline CDR1 and CDR2 sequences are MNHEY and SVGAGI. The DNA for the CDR3 is TGTGCCAGCAGTTACTCGAGGACAGGGGTTCGTTCACCCCTCCACTTT. Its protein product is CASSYSRTGVRSPLHF.

CDR3 loop: CASSGVSGPTYEQYF. The CDR3 nucleotides are TGTGCCAGCAGCGGAGTCAGCGGGCCCACCTACGAGCAGTACTTC. The rearrangement joins TRBV7-3 to TRBJ2-7; D might be TRBD2 (6 bases). Germline assignment: CDR1 SGHTA and CDR2 FQGTGA. V was pared by 5 bases and J by 2 bases, with 16 bases between. The CDR3 runs to 15 residues.